This T cell receptor (beta chain) was found in a study of T cells after yellow fever vaccination. The overall study: Libraries from low-cell-number fractions were prepared with the SMART-Seq v4 Ultra Low Input RNA kit.

There are 15 residues in the CDR3. Trimming removed 10 bases from V and 0 bases from J, with 18 bases in between. This clonotype was seen more than once but under ten times. Its target is not known. Researchers made TCR cDNA using 5'RACE template switching, and this step added a universal primer site and UMIs. TCRdb itself ran the 5' RACE reads through MiXCR, one entry per CDR3 protein. The sample lists under 550,000 distinct CDR3 sequences, just over 20% seen once, with 15% to 20% in the top ten. Points from the study as a whole: Abundant clonotypes from the bulk population could contaminate FACS-sorted repertoires. Booster sampling recovered most clones from primary vaccination (nearly 98% CD4, around 90% CD8).

Sample: PBMCs, taken around 3 weeks after the first yellow fever vaccination. This chain uses TRBV23-1 with TRBJ1-1; D gene ambiguous. TRBV23-1 is recorded as an ORF, its role being uncertain. The sequence was obtained from a man aged 18-30 years who received the YFV17D yellow fever vaccine. CDR3 region: CANLVSGVVNTEAFF. The CDR3 coding sequence is TGCGCCAACCTAGTTTCCGGGGTCGTGAACACTGAAGCTTTCTTT.